The count of the clone carrying this T cell receptor beta chain is one. Its target is not known. The sample comes from a study of cytomegalovirus exposure and HLA in healthy donors. Looking at the study overall: An analysis done earlier identified more than 100 million unique TCR beta sequences from about 180 million T cells. General study results and limits: Across donors, presence/absence analyses took sequencing depth to be roughly uniform.

The CDR3 is 16 residues long. Trimming shortened V by 0 bases and J by 0 bases, and 6 bases separated the two germline ends. Germline-derived CDR1 and CDR2 are MNHEY and SMNVEV (reference sequence). With 60 Vbeta and 13 Jbeta primers, the PCR was carried out. Some clones are missing from TCRdb's copy, which holds only in-frame ones; the method was immunoSEQ multiplex PCR. The sample contains some 120,000 clones, around three quarters of which appear only once. This chain connects TRBV27 to TRBJ2-6; D is ambiguous. Sequencing was performed on PBMCs. The receptor comes from a man younger than 45 in good health and CMV-seropositive. The chain's CDR3 is CASSLSSNSGANVLTF. Written as DNA, the CDR3 is TGTGCCAGCAGTTTATCGAGCAACTCTGGGGCCAACGTCCTGACTTTC.